These 8 T cell receptor beta chains were all obtained from the same sample, sequenced in a study of blood T cell repertoires in COVID-19 (dated by TCRdb to the early 2020s). Libraries were constructed by the immunoSEQ multiplex PCR assay. TCRdb provides this immuneACCESS table in a form limited to in-frame rearrangements. Some clones are lacking; in checked studies, under half of them reflect an unresolved V gene, and why the rest are absent is not known. This sample comprises 150,000 to 180,000 clones, 83% of them detected only once. The ten top clones hold about 12% of the sample. The sample comprised peripheral blood. These receptors all stem from a woman aged 60 to 75 with COVID-19, enrolled during active disease.

The CDR3 region has the DNA TGTGCCAGTAGTATCAGGGGGATCGGCAATCAGCCCCAGCATTTT. It translates to CASSIRGIGNQPQHF. This rearrangement joins TRBV19 to TRBJ1-5; TRBD1 agrees at 7 bases. The CDR3 has 15 residues. With V trimmed by 3 bases and J by 2 bases, 4 bases remained unmatched. The germline V gene encodes CDR1 LNHDA and CDR2 SQIVND (reference sequence).

This rearrangement joins TRBV7-9 to TRBJ2-1, with D perhaps matching TRBD2 (6 bases). The CDR3 is 17 residues long. Germline-derived CDR1 and CDR2 are SEHNR and FQNEAQ (reference sequence). Trimming took off 4 bases at V and 2 bases at J, with 18 bases between the two ends. The CDR3 region is CASSSQLLVAAYNEQFF. The CDR3, as DNA: TGTGCCAGCAGCTCCCAATTGTTAGTAGCGGCCTACAATGAGCAGTTCTTC.

The chain recombines TRBV11-2 with TRBJ1-6; possibly TRBD1 for D (5 bases). CDR3 length: 16 amino acids. Germline V gene sequence: CDR1 SGHAT, CDR2 FQNNGV. The ends were cut back, 0 bases at V and 1 base at J, with 7 bases in the middle. The CDR3 loop reads CASSLEGGSYNSPLHF. The CDR3 DNA reads TGTGCCAGCAGCTTAGAGGGGGGGTCCTATAATTCACCCCTCCACTTT.

The genes are TRBV5-5 and TRBJ1-6; the D is unclear. Trimming stripped 3 bases from V and 7 bases from J, with 14 bases between. From germline, CDR1 is SGHKS and CDR2 YYEKEE (reference sequence). The length of the CDR3 is 15 residues. As DNA, the CDR3 is TGTGCCAGCAGCTACGAAAGCAGAGGGAATTCACCCCTCCACTTT. It is translated as CASSYESRGNSPLHF.

The chain combines TRBV11-3 with TRBJ1-1; D gene uncertain. Per germline, CDR1 SGHNT and CDR2 YENEEA. This CDR3 has 13 residues. V shed 6 bases and J shed 0 bases, with 8 bases lying between them. As DNA, the CDR3 is TGTGCCAGCAGTGTCCGGTTGAACACTGAAGCTTTCTTT. It translates to CASSVRLNTEAFF. Full variable domain (remainder filled in from reference TRBV11-3 and TRBJ1-1): EAGVVQSPRYKIIEKKQPVAFWCNPISGHNTLYWYLQNLGQGPELLIRYENEEAVDDSQLPKDRFSAERLKGVDSTLKIQPAELGDSAVYLCASSVRLNTEAFFGQGTRLTVV.

This chain uses TRBV2 with TRBJ2-5, with TRBD2 matching 11 bases. The V gene end was trimmed by 3 bases and the J gene end by 4 bases; junction bases not matched to a gene: 7. Germline values: CDR1 SNHLY, CDR2 FYNNEI. This CDR3 is 16 amino acids long. CDR3 in DNA: TGTGCCAGCAGTGAGATTAGCGGGAGGGCCGGAGAGACCCAGTACTTC. Its translation is CASSEISGRAGETQYF.

V usage is TRBV18 and J usage is TRBJ2-2; 13 nucleotides agree with TRBD2. This CDR3 comprises 16 residues. Germline CDR1 is KGHSH and CDR2 is LQKENI. Trimming at V came to 3 bases and at J to 5 bases, leaving 3 bases not matched to a gene. The CDR3, as DNA: TGTGCCAGCTCACCTGGACTAGCGGGGGAAACCGGGGAGCTGTTTTTT. Its translation is CASSPGLAGETGELFF.

V usage is TRBV6-5 and J usage is TRBJ2-2; D remains ambiguous. V was clipped by 6 bases and J by 6 bases, with 11 bases between them. Germline V gives CDR1 MNHEY, CDR2 SVGAGI. The CDR3 contains 13 residues. CDR3 coding DNA: TGTGCCAGCAGAAATATCGGTGCCGGGGAGCTGTTTTTT. Protein product: CASRNIGAGELFF.